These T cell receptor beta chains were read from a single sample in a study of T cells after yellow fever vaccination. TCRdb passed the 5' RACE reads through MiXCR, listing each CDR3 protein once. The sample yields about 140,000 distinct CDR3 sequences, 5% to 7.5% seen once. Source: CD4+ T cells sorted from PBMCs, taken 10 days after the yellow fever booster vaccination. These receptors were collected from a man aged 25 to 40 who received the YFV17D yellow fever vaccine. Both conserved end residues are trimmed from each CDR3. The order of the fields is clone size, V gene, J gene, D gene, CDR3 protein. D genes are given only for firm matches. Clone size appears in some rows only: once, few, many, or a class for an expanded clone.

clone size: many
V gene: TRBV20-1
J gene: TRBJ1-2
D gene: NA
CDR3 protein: SARRGTRGYGYT

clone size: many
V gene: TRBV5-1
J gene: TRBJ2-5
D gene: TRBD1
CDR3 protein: ASSGGQGRKETQY

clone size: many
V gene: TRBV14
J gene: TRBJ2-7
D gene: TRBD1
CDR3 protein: ASSLDRDEQY

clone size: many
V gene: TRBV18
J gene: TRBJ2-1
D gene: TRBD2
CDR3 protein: ASSPLAAGGSYNEQF

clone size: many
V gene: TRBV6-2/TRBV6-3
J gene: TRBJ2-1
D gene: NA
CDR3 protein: ASSSPEAQTYNEQF

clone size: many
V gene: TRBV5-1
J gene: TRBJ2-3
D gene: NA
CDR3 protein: ASSLAWVGTDTQY

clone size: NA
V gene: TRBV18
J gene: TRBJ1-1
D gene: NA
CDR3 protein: ASSPQTENTEAF

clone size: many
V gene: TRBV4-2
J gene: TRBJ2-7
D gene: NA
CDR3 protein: ASSQENRERYEQY

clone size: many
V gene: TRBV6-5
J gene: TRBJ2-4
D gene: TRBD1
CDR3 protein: ASSYSDRGLNIQY

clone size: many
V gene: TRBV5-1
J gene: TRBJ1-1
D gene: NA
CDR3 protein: ASSLLGPEAF

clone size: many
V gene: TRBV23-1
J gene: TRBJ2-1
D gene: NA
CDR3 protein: ASSLTRDSGSGANEQF

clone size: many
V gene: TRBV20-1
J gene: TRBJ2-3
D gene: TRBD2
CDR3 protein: SATRWTSGGSTDTQY

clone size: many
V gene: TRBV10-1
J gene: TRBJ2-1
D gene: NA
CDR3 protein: ASSESGRGSYNEQF

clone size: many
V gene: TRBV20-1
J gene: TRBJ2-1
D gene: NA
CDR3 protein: SAPSGQGHNEQF

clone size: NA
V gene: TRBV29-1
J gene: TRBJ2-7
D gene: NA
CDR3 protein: SVESGQREQY

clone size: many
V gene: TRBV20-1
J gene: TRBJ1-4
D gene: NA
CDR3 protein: SARLAVGHGYEKLF

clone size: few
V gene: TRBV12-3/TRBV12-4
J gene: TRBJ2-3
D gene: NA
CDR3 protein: ASSFIWKRSTDTQY

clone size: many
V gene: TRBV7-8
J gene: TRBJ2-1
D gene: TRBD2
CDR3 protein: ASSPLLAGGGGQF

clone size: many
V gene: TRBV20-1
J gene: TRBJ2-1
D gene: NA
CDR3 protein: SARDMAGRSNEQF

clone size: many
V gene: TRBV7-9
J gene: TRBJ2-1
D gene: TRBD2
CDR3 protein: ASSLQGTSRLYNEQF

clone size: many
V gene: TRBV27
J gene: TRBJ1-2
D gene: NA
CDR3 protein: ASSPSAAGGYT

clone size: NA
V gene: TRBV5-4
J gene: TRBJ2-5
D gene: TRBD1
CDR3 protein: ASSPRTGGETQY

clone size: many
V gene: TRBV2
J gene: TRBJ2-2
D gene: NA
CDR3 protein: ASSGGRPNTGELF

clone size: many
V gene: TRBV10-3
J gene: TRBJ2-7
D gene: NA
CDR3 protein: AASRGYEQY

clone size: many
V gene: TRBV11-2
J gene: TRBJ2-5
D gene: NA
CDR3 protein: ASSLKKSGLPYQETQY

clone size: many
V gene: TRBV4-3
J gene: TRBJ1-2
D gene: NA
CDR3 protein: ASSQEKQSYGYT

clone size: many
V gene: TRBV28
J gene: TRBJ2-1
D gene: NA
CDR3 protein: ASRGRDRSYNEQF

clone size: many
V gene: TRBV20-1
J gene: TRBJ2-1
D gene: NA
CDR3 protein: SASLGASYNEQF